This TCR beta chain emerged from a study of CD8 T cells in Susac syndrome. Background on the study: Patients with Susac syndrome were, at the time of blood collection, therapy-naive, maintained on corticosteroids, or maintained on intravenous immunoglobulin alone.

The V end lost 5 bases, the J end lost 0 bases, and 5 bases lay between the germline ends. This CDR3 has 12 amino acids. From germline, CDR1 is SGHTA and CDR2 FQGNSA. For TEMRA sorting, memory subsets were defined by staining for CD27 and CD45RA. The cells that were sequenced included both total CD8+ cells and sorted CD8+ TEMRA cells. This clonotype was picked up a small number of times. Reverse transcription of roughly 0.5 to 1 ug RNA was carried out with random hexamers. A single record per CDR3 protein comes from TCRdb applying MiXCR to the immunoSEQ multiplex PCR reads. The repertoire consists of over a thousand distinct CDR3 sequences, with 65% to 70% occurring once and the leading ten covering around 27%.

The sequence was obtained from a human donor with Susac syndrome. J is TRBJ2-7 and V is TRBV7-2, with unresolved D. The source material was CD8+ TEMRA cells from PBMCs. The subset here: FACS-sorted terminally differentiated effector memory CD8+ T cells re-expressing CD45RA (CD8+ TEMRA). Here the CDR3 DNA reads TGTGCCAGCAGCCCCCGCTCCTACGAGCAGTACTTC. Encoded protein: CASSPRSYEQYF.